These T cell receptor beta chains were read from a single sample in a study of cytomegalovirus exposure and HLA in healthy donors. This table comes from immunoSEQ multiplex PCR, and its TCRdb copy is limited to in-frame clones, with some not included. The repertoire includes about 110,000 clones, around nine tenths of them detected once, and roughly 1.4% sits in the top ten. Sequencing was performed on PBMCs. The receptors were gathered from a woman aged 30 to 39 in good health and CMV-seropositive. Each CDR3 is given with its conserved first and last residue. A D gene is named only where the DNA matches it firmly. The size entry is marked missing in some rows and otherwise reads once, few, many or a size class.

clone_size cdr3_length j_call d_call v_call cdr3_nt cdr3_aa
- 17 TRBJ2-3 TRBD2 TRBV27 TGTGCCAGCAGTTTATCATCGCGTAGCGGGAGCCCAGATACGCAGTATTTT CASSLSSRSGSPDTQYF
- 11 TRBJ1-2 - TRBV4-2 TGTGCCAGCGGACACGGCTATGGCTACACCTTC CASGHGYGYTF
- 15 TRBJ2-5 TRBD2 TRBV4-3 TGCGCCAGCAGCCGAGAGACTAGCGGGGGGGAGACCCAGTACTTC CASSRETSGGETQYF
- 15 TRBJ2-3 - TRBV5-1 TGCGCCAGCAGCTCGAACGGGGGAGTAACAGATACGCAGTATTTT CASSSNGGVTDTQYF
- 15 TRBJ2-2 TRBD2 TRBV5-1 TGCGCCAGCAGTCTCAGCGGTAGCGGGCCCGGGGAGCTGTTTTTT CASSLSGSGPGELFF
- 18 TRBJ2-3 TRBD2 TRBV4-2 TGTGCCAGCAGCCAGAGCCCGGTGGGGAGGCGGGGGGCCGATACGCAGTATTTT CASSQSPVGRRGADTQYF
- 15 TRBJ2-7 TRBD2 TRBV28 TGTGCCAGCAGTTTAATGAGTAGCGGGGCCTACGAGCAGTACTTC CASSLMSSGAYEQYF
- 12 TRBJ2-7 - TRBV19 TGTGCCAGTAGCGCGGCGTCCTACGAGCAGTACTTC CASSAASYEQYF
- 15 TRBJ2-7 TRBD2 TRBV6-1 TGTGCCAGCACCCCGACTAGCGGGTTCTCCTACGAGCAGTACTTC CASTPTSGFSYEQYF
- 14 TRBJ2-5 - TRBV5-4 TGTGCCAGCAGCTTGGGGACAGCGGAGGAGACCCAGTACTTC CASSLGTAEETQYF
- 17 TRBJ1-2 - TRBV4-1 TGCGCCAGCAGCCAAGGGACAGTGGGGCATGGTGGCTATGGCTACACCTTC CASSQGTVGHGGYGYTF
- 14 TRBJ1-2 - TRBV11-2 TGTGCCAGCAGCTTAGGTGCAGGGGACTATGGCTACACCTTC CASSLGAGDYGYTF
- 14 TRBJ1-4 - TRBV6-5 TGTGCCAGCAGTTATTCCAGGGCGGAGGAAAAACTGTTTTTT CASSYSRAEEKLFF
- 15 TRBJ1-3 - TRBV7-6 TGTGCCAGCAGCTTAGAGGCTCAGGGAGGAAACACCATATATTTT CASSLEAQGGNTIYF
- 17 TRBJ1-6 - TRBV5-1 TGCGCCAGCAGCTCAGGAGGCGGCTCTGGGTGGAATTCACCCCTCCACTTT CASSSGGGSGWNSPLHF
- 16 TRBJ2-6 TRBD1 TRBV25-1 TGTGCCAGCAGTGAATATACAGGGGCTGGGGCCAACGTCCTGACTTTC CASSEYTGAGANVLTF
- 13 TRBJ1-5 - TRBV5-6 TGTGCCAGCAGCTTAGGTGGCAGGGCTGGAGAACATTTT CASSLGGRAGEHF
once 15 TRBJ2-1 - TRBV7-9 TGTGCCAGCAGCCCCCCAGGGTCCGGGTACAATGAGCAGTTCTTC CASSPPGSGYNEQFF
- 14 TRBJ2-2 - TRBV5-1 TGCGCCAGCATATCCGGGGCGAACACCGGGGAGCTGTTTTTT CASISGANTGELFF
- 15 TRBJ2-1 - TRBV9 TGTGCCAGCAGCGTAGGTTCTAGCGTCTACAATGAGCAGTTCTTC CASSVGSSVYNEQFF
- 15 TRBJ2-7 TRBD2 TRBV11-2 TGTGCCAGCAGCAGTACCGGGACTAGCGGGGGAGAGCAGTACTTC CASSSTGTSGGEQYF
- 19 TRBJ2-5 - TRBV29-1 TGCAGCGTTATCCCCCCAGCAGGGCGAACCATGTGGTACCAAGAGACCCAGTACTTC CSVIPPAGRTMWYQETQYF
- 15 TRBJ1-2 TRBD1 TRBV13 TGTGCCAGCAGCCCACAGGGGGCTCTTAACTATGGCTACACCTTC CASSPQGALNYGYTF
- 16 TRBJ2-7 TRBD1 TRBV15 TGTGCCACCAGCAGAGGTGTTGGGACAGGGTCAGATGAGCAGTACTTC CATSRGVGTGSDEQYF
- 15 TRBJ2-1 TRBD2 TRBV4-2 TGTGCCAGCAGCCGACAACTAGCGGGAGTCGATGAGCAGTTCTTC CASSRQLAGVDEQFF
- 15 TRBJ2-1 TRBD2 TRBV11-1 TGTGCCAGCAGAAATCCGGGACTAGCGCTCAATGAGCAGTTCTTC CASRNPGLALNEQFF
- 13 TRBJ2-7 TRBD1 TRBV30 TGTGCCTGGAGGGGCAGGGGGCCCGACGAGCAGTACTTC CAWRGRGPDEQYF
- 15 TRBJ1-6 TRBD1 TRBV7-8 TGTGCCAGCAGCCCGGACAGGGGGCATAATTCACCCCTCCACTTT CASSPDRGHNSPLHF
- 15 TRBJ2-7 TRBD2 TRBV6-6 TGTGCCAGCAGACCTGGACTAGCGGGGTCCTACGAGCAGTACTTC CASRPGLAGSYEQYF
few 15 TRBJ2-2 - TRBV28 TGTGCCAGCAGCTCGGACAGCTTGAACACCGGGGAGCTGTTTTTT CASSSDSLNTGELFF
few 14 TRBJ2-7 - TRBV9 TGTGCCAGCAGCGTAGCGGCGGGCAGGTACGAGCAGTACTTC CASSVAAGRYEQYF